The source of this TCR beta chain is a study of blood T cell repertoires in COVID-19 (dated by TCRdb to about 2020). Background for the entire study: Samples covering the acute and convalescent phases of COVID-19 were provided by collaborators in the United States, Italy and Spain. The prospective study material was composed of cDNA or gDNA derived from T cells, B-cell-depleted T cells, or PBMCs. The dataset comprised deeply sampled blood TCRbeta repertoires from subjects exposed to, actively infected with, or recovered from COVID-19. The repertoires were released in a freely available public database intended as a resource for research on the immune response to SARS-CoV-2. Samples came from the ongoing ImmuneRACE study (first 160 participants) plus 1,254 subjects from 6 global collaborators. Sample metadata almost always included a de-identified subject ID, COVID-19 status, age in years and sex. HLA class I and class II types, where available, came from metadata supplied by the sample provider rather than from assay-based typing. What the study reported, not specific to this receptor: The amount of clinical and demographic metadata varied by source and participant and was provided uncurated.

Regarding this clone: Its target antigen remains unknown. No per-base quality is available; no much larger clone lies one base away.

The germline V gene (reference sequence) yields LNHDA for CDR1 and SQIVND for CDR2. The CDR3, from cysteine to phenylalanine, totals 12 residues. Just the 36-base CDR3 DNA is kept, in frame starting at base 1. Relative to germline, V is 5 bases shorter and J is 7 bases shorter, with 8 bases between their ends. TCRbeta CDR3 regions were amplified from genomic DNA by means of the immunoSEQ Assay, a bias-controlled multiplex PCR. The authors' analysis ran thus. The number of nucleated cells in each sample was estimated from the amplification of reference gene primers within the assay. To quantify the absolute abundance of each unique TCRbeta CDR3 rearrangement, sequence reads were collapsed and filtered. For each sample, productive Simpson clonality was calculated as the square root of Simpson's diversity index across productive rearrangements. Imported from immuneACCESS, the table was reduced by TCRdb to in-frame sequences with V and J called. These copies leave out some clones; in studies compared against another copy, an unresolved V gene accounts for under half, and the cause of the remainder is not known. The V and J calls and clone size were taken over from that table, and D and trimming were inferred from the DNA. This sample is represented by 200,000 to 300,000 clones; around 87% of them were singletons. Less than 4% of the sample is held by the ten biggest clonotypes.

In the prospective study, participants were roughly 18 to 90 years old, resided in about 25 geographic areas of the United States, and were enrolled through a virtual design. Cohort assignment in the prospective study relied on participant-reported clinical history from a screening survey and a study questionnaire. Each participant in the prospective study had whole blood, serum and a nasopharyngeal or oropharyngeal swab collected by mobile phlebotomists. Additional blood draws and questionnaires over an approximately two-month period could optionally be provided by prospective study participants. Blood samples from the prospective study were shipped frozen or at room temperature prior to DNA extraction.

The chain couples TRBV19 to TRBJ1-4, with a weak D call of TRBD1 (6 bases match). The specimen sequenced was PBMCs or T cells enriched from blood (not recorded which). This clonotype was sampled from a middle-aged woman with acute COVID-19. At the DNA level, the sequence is TGTGCCAGTAGTTTCAGGGGTGAAAAACTGTTTTTT. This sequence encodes CASSFRGEKLFF.